The 13 T cell receptor beta chains below all came from one sample that was sequenced in a study of CD8 T cells in Susac syndrome (dated by TCRdb to about 2019). Library method: the immunoSEQ multiplex PCR assay. RNA was extracted with the RNeasy kit and 0.5 to 1 ug was reverse transcribed using random hexamers. Using fastp at Q25 and MiXCR, TCRdb reprocessed the public reads and kept productive beta chains. CDR3 protein duplicates are merged, each entry listing the most common genes and DNA. Recorded for this sample are approximately 150,000 distinct CDR3 sequences; 90% to 97% of them occurred a single time. The biggest ten clones account for around 0.08% of the sample. What was sequenced was CD4+ T cells from PBMCs. The receptors come from a human donor with Susac syndrome.

The chain employs TRBV20-1 and TRBJ1-6; possibly TRBD1 for D (6 bases). The length of the CDR3 is 14 residues. V was cut by 3 bases and J by 9 bases, with 15 bases left in between. Germline V gene lookup returns CDR1 DFQATT and CDR2 SNEGSKA (reference sequence). The CDR3 is CSARRGAPGSPLHF. Written as DNA, the CDR3 is TGCAGTGCTAGGCGGGGGGCACCTGGTTCACCCCTCCACTTT.

The V and J genes are TRBV2 and TRBJ2-5; 7 bases match TRBD1. The length of the CDR3 is 14 residues. The V and J ends lost 8 bases and 7 bases, in that order; junction bases with no gene match: 13. Germline CDR1 and CDR2: SNHLY and FYNNEI. The CDR3 is CASGREDRLGTQYF. The CDR3 DNA is TGTGCCAGCGGAAGAGAGGACAGGTTAGGGACCCAGTACTTC.

The rearrangement links TRBV20-1 to TRBJ1-1; unclear D gene. Germline loops: CDR1 DFQATT, CDR2 SNEGSKA (reference sequence). V was cut by 0 bases and J by 2 bases, with 7 bases left in between. The CDR3 covers 13 residues. The chain's CDR3 is CSARDPGNTEAFF. As DNA, the CDR3 is TGCAGTGCTAGAGATCCCGGAAACACTGAAGCTTTCTTT.

The chain links TRBV7-9 to TRBJ2-3; 10 nucleotides line up with TRBD2. Per the germline V gene, CDR1 is SEHNR and CDR2 is FQNEAQ (reference sequence). This CDR3 spans 19 amino acids. With 7 bases clipped from V and 1 base from J, the junction kept 17 bases outside the gene matches. In DNA, the CDR3 is TGTGCCAGCACCAGTTCTTGGAATCCTAGCGGGAGACGCACAGATACGCAGTATTTT. Protein product: CASTSSWNPSGRRTDTQYF.

CDR3 residues: CASSFGGELFF. CDR3 sequence (DNA): TGTGCCAGCAGTTTCGGCGGGGAGCTGTTTTTT. This sequence joins TRBV12-3 or TRBV12-4 and TRBJ2-2, with D hard to call. This CDR3 is built from 11 residues. Trimming removed 3 bases at V and 7 bases at J, with 3 bases between.

V usage is TRBV2 and J usage is TRBJ2-7, with a tentative D call TRBD1 (6 bases). Trimming removed 4 bases from V and 3 bases from J, with 10 bases in between. CDR1 is SNHLY and CDR2 is FYNNEI in the germline V gene. CDR3 size: 13 residues. CDR3 sequence (DNA): TGTGCCAGCAGTGGAGGACAGATCTACGAGCAGTACTTC. Translation gives CASSGGQIYEQYF.

This chain connects TRBV6-4 to TRBJ1-5; D gene ambiguous. Trimming left V 11 bases short and J 5 bases short, with 10 bases between. Germline CDR1 reads MRHNA; CDR2 reads SNTAGT. CDR3 length equals 11 residues. CDR3 sequence reads: CAAAGYQPQHF. The CDR3 DNA follows: TGTGCCGCAGCCGGGTATCAGCCCCAGCATTTT.

The chain combines TRBV5-6 with TRBJ1-2, with 9 bases identical to TRBD1. The CDR3 runs 14 residues. V gave up 4 bases and J gave up 8 bases; unmatched junction bases: 9. In germline, CDR1 is SGHDT, CDR2 YYEEEE. In DNA, the CDR3 is TGTGCCAGCAGCGCACCGGACAGGGGAAACGGCTACACCTTC. Amino acids: CASSAPDRGNGYTF.

V and J are TRBV28 and TRBJ2-1; 10 bases map to TRBD2. CDR1 is MDHEN, CDR2 SYDVKM, per germline. V gave up 4 bases and J gave up 0 bases; unmatched junction bases: 3. The CDR3 spans 16 residues. Written as DNA, the CDR3 is TGTGCCAGCAGTTCGGCTAGCGGGAGCTCCTACAATGAGCAGTTCTTC. Protein product: CASSSASGSSYNEQFF.

V usage is TRBV27 and J usage is TRBJ1-5; D uncertain. V lost 2 bases and J lost 4, with 9 bases in between. There are 14 residues in the CDR3. The V gene's germline CDR1 is MNHEY and CDR2 SMNVEV (reference sequence). The CDR3 sequence is CASSLGGFNQPQHF. Written as DNA, the CDR3 is TGTGCCAGCAGTTTAGGTGGTTTTAATCAGCCCCAGCATTTT.

The chain couples TRBV4-1 to TRBJ2-7, with TRBD2 as a possible D gene (5 bases). This CDR3 is 16 amino acids long. Trimming took off 1 base at V and 9 bases at J, with 22 bases between the two ends. CDR1 is MGHRA and CDR2 is YSYEKL in the germline V gene. CDR3 in DNA: TGCGCCAGCAGCCAAGTTGGCAACGGGATCGGCAAGGGGCAGTACTTC. The encoded protein is CASSQVGNGIGKGQYF.

This rearrangement joins TRBV5-6 to TRBJ2-2; TRBD2 matches at 13 bases. V lost 4 bases and J lost 9; bases outside the gene matches: 9. The germline V gene encodes CDR1 SGHDT and CDR2 YYEEEE. The CDR3 runs to 16 residues. The CDR3: CASSPGTSGISRELFF. The CDR3 DNA reads TGTGCCAGCAGCCCCGGGACTAGCGGGATAAGCCGGGAGCTGTTTTTT.

CDR3 protein: CSASYGAGDSPLHF. CDR3 in DNA: TGCAGTGCTAGCTACGGGGCAGGAGATTCACCCCTCCACTTT. This rearrangement joins TRBV20-1 to TRBJ1-6; D is perhaps TRBD1 (5 bases). The V gene's germline CDR1 is DFQATT and CDR2 SNEGSKA (reference sequence). The CDR3 runs 14 residues. V lost 3 bases to trimming and J lost 8 bases, with 14 bases between them.